Described below is a single T cell receptor beta chain sequence and its context. Its antigen is currently unknown. This sample is part of a study of T cells in Graves' hyperthyroidism and ophthalmopathy. Notes on the study in general: The model predicted ophthalmopathy a median around six months before onset.

What was amplified from RNA transcripts were TCR beta CDR3 regions. An initial round of RT-PCR targeting the TCR CDR3 relied on the HTBI primer set. A single record per CDR3 protein comes from TCRdb applying MiXCR to the multiplex PCR reads. The sample includes over 650,000 distinct CDR3 sequences, approximately 42% of them seen just once. The CDR3 is made up of 13 amino acids. Trimming took 2 bases from V and 0 from J, leaving 5 bases between them. CDR1 MNHNY and CDR2 SVGAGI come from the germline V gene (reference sequence). Sequenced input: peripheral blood or thyroid tissue (not recorded which). The rearrangement joins TRBV6-6 to TRBJ2-7; D is unresolved. The sequence was collected from an adult man with Graves' disease, either hyperthyroidism or ophthalmopathy (not recorded which). Here the CDR3 reads CASSYAASYEQYF. The CDR3 DNA is TGTGCCAGCAGTTACGCCGCCTCCTACGAGCAGTACTTC.